This T cell receptor beta chain is from a study of T-cell reconstitution after alpha-beta-depleted transplantation in children. V gave up 0 bases and J gave up 5 bases, with 17 bases separating them. The germline CDR1 and CDR2 sequences are LNHNV and YYDKDF (reference sequence). This CDR3 region has 16 residues. Molecular barcoding with unique molecular identifiers was used for the TCRbeta library. TCRdb re-analysed the PCR reads in MiXCR, keeping a single row per CDR3 protein. The data show some 500,000 distinct CDR3 sequences, 30% to 35% seen once. The TCR was taken from a human donor who donated a stem cell graft to a child with aplastic anemia. V gene TRBV15 combines with J gene TRBJ2-7; tentatively, D is TRBD2 (6 bases). Sequencing used PBMCs from the stem cell graft donor, obtained from the stem cell graft. This CDR3 reads CATSREGGTGRNEQYF. CDR3 nucleotides: TGTGCCACCAGCAGAGAAGGAGGGACGGGACGAAACGAGCAGTACTTC.